These T cell receptor beta chains were read from a single sample in a study of T cells in Graves' hyperthyroidism and ophthalmopathy. TCRdb re-analysed the multiplex PCR reads in MiXCR, keeping a single row per CDR3 protein. The data contain roughly 200,000 distinct CDR3 sequences, around 17% of them seen just once; the ten biggest clones take up about 50%. Sequencing was done on a sample of blood. These receptor sequences come from a woman between 45 and 65 years old with Graves' hyperthyroidism. Each CDR3 is given with its conserved first and last residue.

j_gene: TRBJ1-1
v_gene: TRBV29-1
CDR3aa: CSASWNTEAFF

j_gene: TRBJ2-3
v_gene: TRBV6-1
CDR3aa: CASSEDGSGGSSQYF

j_gene: TRBJ1-6
v_gene: TRBV6-1
CDR3aa: CASRPGTVDSPLHF

j_gene: TRBJ2-1
v_gene: TRBV20-1
CDR3aa: CSASPGVNEQFF

j_gene: TRBJ1-2
v_gene: TRBV27
CDR3aa: CASHPGGRDFRGYTF

j_gene: TRBJ1-2
v_gene: TRBV19
CDR3aa: CASSDRGFYGYTF

j_gene: TRBJ2-5
v_gene: TRBV7-9
CDR3aa: CASNFLTSGRMETQYF

j_gene: TRBJ1-1
v_gene: TRBV18
CDR3aa: CASSPQRANPNTEAFF

j_gene: TRBJ1-2
v_gene: TRBV30
CDR3aa: CAWSRDGYTF

j_gene: TRBJ2-6
v_gene: TRBV9
CDR3aa: CASSPRGTSGANVLTF

j_gene: TRBJ2-3
v_gene: TRBV27
CDR3aa: CASFGRAGTDTQYF

j_gene: TRBJ1-2
v_gene: TRBV6-1
CDR3aa: CASRGTVSYGYTF

j_gene: TRBJ2-1
v_gene: TRBV9
CDR3aa: CASSGRLAGLNEQFF

j_gene: TRBJ2-3
v_gene: TRBV2
CDR3aa: CASTPQGTGADTQYF

j_gene: TRBJ2-1
v_gene: TRBV11-2
CDR3aa: CASSDSQGAGAGINEQFF

j_gene: TRBJ1-5
v_gene: TRBV12-3/TRBV12-4
CDR3aa: CASSNTGTGVIQPQHF

j_gene: TRBJ2-7
v_gene: TRBV24-1
CDR3aa: CATSDSFWGAEQYF

j_gene: TRBJ1-6
v_gene: TRBV18
CDR3aa: CASSPRGGTDSPLHF

j_gene: TRBJ1-5
v_gene: TRBV7-3
CDR3aa: CASSLTLGRNQPQHF

j_gene: TRBJ1-5
v_gene: TRBV6-1
CDR3aa: CASSVTGGQSNQPQHF

j_gene: TRBJ2-7
v_gene: TRBV14
CDR3aa: CASSQDRIYEQYF

j_gene: TRBJ1-3
v_gene: TRBV4-1
CDR3aa: CASSQDTGITGNTIYF

j_gene: TRBJ1-6
v_gene: TRBV5-6
CDR3aa: CASSLGGKARPKKGASPLHF

j_gene: TRBJ1-1
v_gene: TRBV6-6
CDR3aa: CASSYLGFGTEAFF

j_gene: TRBJ2-7
v_gene: TRBV11-2
CDR3aa: CASSLDPSAGATNEQYF

j_gene: TRBJ1-4
v_gene: TRBV5-1
CDR3aa: CASSLALAGPTNEKLFF

j_gene: TRBJ2-7
v_gene: TRBV27
CDR3aa: CASSLWGAGEQYF

j_gene: TRBJ2-7
v_gene: TRBV7-6
CDR3aa: CASSLAGNSGEQYF

j_gene: TRBJ2-1
v_gene: TRBV2
CDR3aa: CASSPTSGDEQFF

j_gene: TRBJ2-7
v_gene: TRBV19
CDR3aa: CASSPPDRPDEQYF

j_gene: TRBJ2-3
v_gene: TRBV5-8
CDR3aa: CASSIGTSGSADTQYF

j_gene: TRBJ1-6
v_gene: TRBV2
CDR3aa: CASIPTGDRNTSPLHF

j_gene: TRBJ2-1
v_gene: TRBV20-1
CDR3aa: CSARAHWLADRWNEQFF

j_gene: TRBJ1-5
v_gene: TRBV19
CDR3aa: CASSFRETHQPQHF

j_gene: TRBJ1-6
v_gene: TRBV7-9
CDR3aa: CASSPGHSPLHF

j_gene: TRBJ1-6
v_gene: TRBV3-1
CDR3aa: CASSQDFGNSPLHF

j_gene: TRBJ1-2
v_gene: TRBV12-3/TRBV12-4
CDR3aa: CASSYWDRPDGYTF

j_gene: TRBJ2-7
v_gene: TRBV12-5
CDR3aa: CASTTRDRGGYEQYF

j_gene: TRBJ1-5
v_gene: TRBV4-1
CDR3aa: CASSQDWQPNQPQHF

j_gene: TRBJ1-2
v_gene: TRBV7-9
CDR3aa: CASSFSAVYGYTF

j_gene: TRBJ1-2
v_gene: TRBV27
CDR3aa: CASSLLAGRGYTF

j_gene: TRBJ1-2
v_gene: TRBV12-3/TRBV12-4
CDR3aa: CASSRHNYGYTF

j_gene: TRBJ2-1
v_gene: TRBV28
CDR3aa: CASSFLGLATSSYNEQFF

j_gene: TRBJ2-7
v_gene: TRBV28
CDR3aa: CASSIGRPYEQYF

j_gene: TRBJ2-3
v_gene: TRBV15
CDR3aa: CATSFEELTDTQYF

j_gene: TRBJ1-5
v_gene: TRBV18
CDR3aa: CASSPRAANQPQHF

j_gene: TRBJ2-5
v_gene: TRBV12-3/TRBV12-4
CDR3aa: CASSFWDNGQETQYF

j_gene: TRBJ1-4
v_gene: TRBV10-3
CDR3aa: CAISDPLEGDGEKLFF

j_gene: TRBJ2-7
v_gene: TRBV18
CDR3aa: CASSPYVRDEQYF

j_gene: TRBJ1-1
v_gene: TRBV5-1
CDR3aa: CASRPTENTEAFF

j_gene: TRBJ1-2
v_gene: TRBV20-1
CDR3aa: CSALDRGIGYTF

j_gene: TRBJ2-5
v_gene: TRBV2
CDR3aa: CASRREVEETQYF

j_gene: TRBJ1-5
v_gene: TRBV20-1
CDR3aa: CSARKTGGIFEGQPQHF

j_gene: TRBJ2-7
v_gene: TRBV5-6
CDR3aa: CASSLESARGPYEQYF

j_gene: TRBJ2-2
v_gene: TRBV27
CDR3aa: CASSFRTSRRLRDTGELFF

j_gene: TRBJ2-1
v_gene: TRBV9
CDR3aa: CASSVGLASYNEQFF

j_gene: TRBJ1-5
v_gene: TRBV28
CDR3aa: CASSLFGRASNQPQHF

j_gene: TRBJ2-2
v_gene: TRBV28
CDR3aa: CASSYRGRTGELFF